Following are 13 T cell receptor beta chains from one sample sequenced in a study of blood T cell repertoires in COVID-19. Here immunoSEQ multiplex PCR was the method, and the copy in TCRdb shows in-frame clones only, minus some. The sample shows tens of thousands of clones, about 90% of them seen only once. Sequenced sample: peripheral blood. These receptors were obtained from a woman aged 45-65 years with COVID-19, enrolled during active disease.

The V and J genes are TRBV7-9 and TRBJ2-2, with TRBD2 matching over 9 bases. V dropped 5 bases and J dropped 6; count of bases not matched to a gene: 7. Looked up from germline, CDR1 is SEHNR and CDR2 is FQNEAQ (reference sequence). The CDR3 runs to 15 residues. The chain's CDR3 is CASSLSGLASGELFF. For the CDR3, the DNA is TGTGCCAGCAGCCTGTCCGGACTAGCGTCCGGGGAGCTGTTTTTT. The variable domain in full, with the rest retrieved from reference TRBV7-9 and TRBJ2-2, is DTGVSQNPRHKITKRGQNVTFRCDPISEHNRLYWYRQTLGQGPEFLTYFQNEAQLEKSRLLSDRFSAERPKGSFSTLEIQRTEQGDSAMYLCASSLSGLASGELFFGEGSRLTVL.

The chain combines TRBV19 with TRBJ1-5; 7 bases match TRBD1. The germline gives CDR1 LNHDA, CDR2 SQIVND (reference sequence). CDR3 length: 16 amino acids. V lost 5 bases to trimming and J lost 10 bases; unmatched junction nucleotides: 17. DNA of the CDR3: TGTGCCAGTAGTCCGTTAGGGACAGACCCTCTCAGACCCCAGCATTTT. Translated, it gives CASSPLGTDPLRPQHF.

The chain is built from TRBV19 and TRBJ1-5, with 9 positions matching TRBD1. The CDR3 is made up of 13 amino acids. Germline-derived CDR1 and CDR2 are LNHDA and SQIVND (reference sequence). V shed 10 bases, J shed 7 bases, and the junction held 8 bases outside the gene matches. The CDR3 DNA reads as TGTGCCACCTCCCGGGACAGGGACCAGCCCCAGCATTTT. It translates to CATSRDRDQPQHF.

The chain uses TRBV7-2 and TRBJ2-1; 8 bases match TRBD2. V shed 5 bases and J 3 bases; nucleotides not matched to a gene: 6. The CDR3 extends over 15 amino acids. Germline lookup yields CDR1 SGHTA and CDR2 FQGNSA. The CDR3 bases are TGTGCCAGCAGCGGGAGCGGGAGTATCTACAATGAGCAGTTCTTC. Translation gives CASSGSGSIYNEQFF. Full variable domain (remainder filled in from reference TRBV7-2 and TRBJ2-1): GAGVSQSPSNKVTEKGKDVELRCDPISGHTALYWYRQSLGQGLEFLIYFQGNSAPDKSGLPSDRFSAERTGGSVSTLTIQRTQQEDSAVYLCASSGSGSIYNEQFFGPGTRLTVL.

V is TRBV24-1 and J is TRBJ2-2, with D perhaps TRBD1 (5 bases). Germline assignment: CDR1 KGHDR and CDR2 SFDVKD. Trimming took 0 bases from V and 3 from J, leaving 7 bases between them. The CDR3 is 15 amino acids. CDR3 protein: CATSDLHRHTGELFF. As DNA, the CDR3 is TGTGCCACCAGTGATTTGCACAGGCACACCGGGGAGCTGTTTTTT.

V and J are TRBV10-3 and TRBJ2-1, with TRBD2 matching 11 bases. The J segment lost 5 bases and the V segment lost 2 bases, leaving 8 bases of the junction unmatched. The CDR3 has 17 residues. Per germline, CDR1 ENHRY and CDR2 SYGVKD. The CDR3 DNA is TGTGCCATCAGTGAGGGTCATAGCGGGAGGGGAAACAATGAGCAGTTCTTC. Translated, it gives CAISEGHSGRGNNEQFF.

The J gene is TRBJ2-1, the V gene TRBV7-9; 8 bases are a match to TRBD2. Trimming cost V 5 bases and J 5 bases; bases outside gene matches: 5. From germline, CDR1 is SEHNR and CDR2 FQNEAQ (reference sequence). The CDR3 contains 14 residues. This CDR3 is CASSPRTSNNEQFF. CDR3 nucleotide sequence: TGTGCCAGCAGCCCGCGGACTAGCAACAATGAGCAGTTCTTC. Full variable domain (missing parts from reference TRBV7-9 and TRBJ2-1): DTGVSQNPRHKITKRGQNVTFRCDPISEHNRLYWYRQTLGQGPEFLTYFQNEAQLEKSRLLSDRFSAERPKGSFSTLEIQRTEQGDSAMYLCASSPRTSNNEQFFGPGTRLTVL.

The CDR3 spells CASSWLAVSTDTQYF. CDR3 nucleotides: TGTGCCAGCAGTTGGCTAGCGGTATCCACAGATACGCAGTATTTT. The chain carries TRBV28 and TRBJ2-3; TRBD2 agrees at 7 bases. The V gene's germline CDR1 is MDHEN and CDR2 SYDVKM. The CDR3 extends over 15 amino acids. V shed 4 bases, J shed 2 bases, and the junction held 6 bases outside the gene matches.

The chain employs TRBV12-2 and TRBJ2-1; the DNA was not used to check the table's D call, TRBD2. TRBV12-2 is given as a pseudogene. This CDR3 region has 18 residues. The chain's CDR3 is CASRLEGTAGGARDEQFF. The CDR3 DNA follows: TGTGCAAGTCGCTTAGAAGGAACAGCGGGAGGGGCTAGGGATGAGCAGTTCTTC.

The chain uses TRBV15 and TRBJ2-7; D may be TRBD1 (6 bases). The CDR3 covers 12 residues. Trimming took 5 bases from V and 6 from J, leaving 11 bases between them. Germline V CDR1 and CDR2: LNHNV, YYDKDF (reference sequence). The CDR3 region has the DNA TGTGCCACCAGCCAGTCCAGGGGCGAGCAGTACTTC. Its protein is CATSQSRGEQYF.

The chain is built from TRBV28 and TRBJ1-1; 9 bases align to TRBD1. CDR1 is MDHEN, CDR2 SYDVKM, per germline. With 3 bases clipped from V and 4 bases from J, the junction kept 3 bases outside the gene matches. The CDR3 length is 14 residues. The chain's CDR3 is CASSLDRGPTEAFF. The CDR3 nucleotides are TGTGCCAGCAGTTTGGACAGGGGACCCACTGAAGCTTTCTTT.

The rearrangement joins TRBV5-4 to TRBJ2-7, with 9 bases aligning to TRBD2. Germline-derived CDR1 and CDR2 are SGHNT and YYREEE (reference sequence). J gave up 6 bases and V 4 bases, and 14 bases lay outside the gene matches. CDR3 size: 16 residues. This chain's CDR3 is CASSLGGRAGDIEQYF. CDR3 nucleotides: TGTGCCAGCAGCCTTGGCGGGAGGGCCGGGGACATCGAGCAGTACTTC.

This chain joins TRBV5-4 and TRBJ2-5; 8 bases fit TRBD2. V lost 9 bases and J lost 4; bases outside the gene matches: 5. The CDR3 has 12 residues. Germline CDR1 reads SGHNT; CDR2 reads YYREEE (reference sequence). The CDR3 DNA sequence: TGTGCCACCACGGGGGGGCTAGAGACCCAGTACTTC. Its protein is CATTGGLETQYF.